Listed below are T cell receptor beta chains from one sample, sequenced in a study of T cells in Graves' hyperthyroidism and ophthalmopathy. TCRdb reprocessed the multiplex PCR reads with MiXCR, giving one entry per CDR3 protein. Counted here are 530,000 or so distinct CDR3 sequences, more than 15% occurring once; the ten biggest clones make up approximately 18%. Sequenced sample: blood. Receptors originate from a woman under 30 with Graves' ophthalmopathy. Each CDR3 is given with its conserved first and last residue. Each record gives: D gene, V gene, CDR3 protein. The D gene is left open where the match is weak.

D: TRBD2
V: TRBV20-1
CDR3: CSARGPREGLHEQYF

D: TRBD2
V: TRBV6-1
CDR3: CASSKLAGGPTGELFF

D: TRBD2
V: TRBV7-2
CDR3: CASSFAGGYNEQFF

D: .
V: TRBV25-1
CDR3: CASSEGVVTYEQYF

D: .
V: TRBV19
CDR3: CASRSFGSGNTIYF

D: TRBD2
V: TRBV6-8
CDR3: CASRQRESAEQYF

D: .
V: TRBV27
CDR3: CASRGNSPLHF

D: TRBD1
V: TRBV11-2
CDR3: CASSTGKGQVNTGELFF

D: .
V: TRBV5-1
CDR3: CASSLAGHTYEQYF

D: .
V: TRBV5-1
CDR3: CASSPRQRIEKLFF

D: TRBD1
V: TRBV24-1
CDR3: CATSGTGTGQETQYF

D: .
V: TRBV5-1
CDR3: CASSSARSGANVLTF

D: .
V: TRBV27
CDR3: CASRPGSPMYTQYF

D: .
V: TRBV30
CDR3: CAWSVDVIGELFF

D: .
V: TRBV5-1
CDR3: CASSTGGRDTQYF

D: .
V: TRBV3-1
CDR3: CASSQDTGKGEQYF

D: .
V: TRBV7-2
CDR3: CASSLYIDTQYF

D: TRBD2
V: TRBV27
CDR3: CASSPRLAGVTYEQYF

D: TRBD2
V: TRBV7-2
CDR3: CASSSSGTSGPEQYF

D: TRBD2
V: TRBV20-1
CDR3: CSARGRGLAETYEQYF

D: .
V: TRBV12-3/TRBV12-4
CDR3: CASSLGGSLKTQYF

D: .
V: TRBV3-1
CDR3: CASSPRSGATGNTIYF

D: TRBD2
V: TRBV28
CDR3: CASGSSGRVWEQYF

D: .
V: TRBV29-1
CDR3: CSVEGHQRGAEQYF

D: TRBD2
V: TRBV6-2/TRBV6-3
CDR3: CASMTPFAGGRNEQYF

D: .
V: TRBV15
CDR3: CATSQRGPQHF

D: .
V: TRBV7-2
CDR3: CASSPYMGEQFF

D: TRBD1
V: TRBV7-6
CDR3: CASSATGGGGYTF

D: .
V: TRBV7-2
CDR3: CASSLDGRGRSSGANVLTF

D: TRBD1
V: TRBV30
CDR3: CAWSYSGQGADGYTF

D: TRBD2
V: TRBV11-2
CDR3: CASSLEGGGSPYNEQFF

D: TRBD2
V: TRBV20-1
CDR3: CSARGRLAGGPYEQYF

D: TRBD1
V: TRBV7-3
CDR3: CASSLTSTGITEAFF

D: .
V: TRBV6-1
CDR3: CASYVFNYGYTF

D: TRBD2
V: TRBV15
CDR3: CATSRPGLAGKGNEQFF

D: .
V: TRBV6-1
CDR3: CASSGRGWGYTF